Listed below are T cell receptor beta chains from one sample, sequenced in a study of blood T cell repertoires in COVID-19. Measured with immunoSEQ multiplex PCR; TCRdb has only the in-frame clones, and not every one. This table has around 100,000 clones, more than 75% appearing once. The sequencing input was peripheral blood. The receptors shown here come from a man in his fifties or sixties with active or convalescent COVID-19. The CDR3 runs from the conserved cysteine through the conserved F or W. The order of the fields is J gene, clone size, V gene, D gene, CDR3 DNA, CDR3 protein. A D gene is named only where the DNA matches it firmly. The size field is filled for only some rows; it gives once, few, many or a size class.

j_call: TRBJ2-2; clone_size: .; v_call: TRBV5-4; d_call: TRBD2; cdr3_nt: TGTGCCAGCAGCTCACCTAGCGGGGGTAGCACCGGGGAGCTGTTTTTT; cdr3_aa: CASSSPSGGSTGELFF
j_call: TRBJ2-5; clone_size: .; v_call: TRBV19; d_call: TRBD2; cdr3_nt: TGTGCCAGTAGTTCGTTAGCGGGGATCCAAGAGACCCAGTACTTC; cdr3_aa: CASSSLAGIQETQYF
j_call: TRBJ1-2; clone_size: .; v_call: TRBV24-1; d_call: TRBD1; cdr3_nt: TGTGCCACCAGTCCGGACAGGGGGGGATTAGATGGCTACACCTTC; cdr3_aa: CATSPDRGGLDGYTF
j_call: TRBJ2-1; clone_size: .; v_call: TRBV6-5; d_call: .; cdr3_nt: TGTGCCAGCAGTTACGTAGCGAGCTCCTACAATGAGCAGTTCTTC; cdr3_aa: CASSYVASSYNEQFF
j_call: TRBJ2-3; clone_size: .; v_call: TRBV3-1/TRBV3-2; d_call: TRBD1; cdr3_nt: TGTGCCAGCAGCCAAGCGGGCGGACACAGGGGCGCAGATACGCAGTATTTT; cdr3_aa: CASSQAGGHRGADTQYF
j_call: TRBJ2-3; clone_size: .; v_call: TRBV19; d_call: TRBD2; cdr3_nt: TGTGCCAGTACCCCCGGGAGGAGCGAGGGAGATACGCAGTATTTT; cdr3_aa: CASTPGRSEGDTQYF
j_call: TRBJ2-5; clone_size: .; v_call: TRBV6-6; d_call: .; cdr3_nt: TGTGCCAGCAGTCTCCGAGAGACCCAGTACTTC; cdr3_aa: CASSLRETQYF
j_call: TRBJ1-1; clone_size: .; v_call: TRBV5-4; d_call: .; cdr3_nt: TGTGCCAGCAGCTTGGTGGCATCTGTGAACACTGAAGCTTTCTTT; cdr3_aa: CASSLVASVNTEAFF
j_call: TRBJ2-2; clone_size: .; v_call: TRBV7-8; d_call: TRBD2; cdr3_nt: TGTGCCAGCAGCCGGGGACTAGCGGAGAACACCGGGGAGCTGTTTTTT; cdr3_aa: CASSRGLAENTGELFF
j_call: TRBJ1-2; clone_size: once; v_call: TRBV18; d_call: .; cdr3_nt: TGTGCCAGCTCACCGGTTAACAGGGACGGGTCTGGCTACACCTTC; cdr3_aa: CASSPVNRDGSGYTF
j_call: TRBJ1-6; clone_size: few; v_call: TRBV7-6; d_call: TRBD1; cdr3_nt: TGTGCCAGCAGCCTCGGGACAGGGTATAATTCACCCCTCCACTTT; cdr3_aa: CASSLGTGYNSPLHF
j_call: TRBJ2-2; clone_size: .; v_call: TRBV10-1; d_call: .; cdr3_nt: TGCGCCAGCAGTGGCCGTAGCGGTAATACCGGGGAGCTGTTTTTT; cdr3_aa: CASSGRSGNTGELFF
j_call: TRBJ2-1; clone_size: .; v_call: TRBV2; d_call: TRBD1; cdr3_nt: TGTGCCAGCAGTGAAAGGGAACAGGGGAGGCAGTTCTTC; cdr3_aa: CASSEREQGRQFF
j_call: TRBJ1-2; clone_size: .; v_call: TRBV14; d_call: .; cdr3_nt: TGTGCCAGCAGCCAGTACGGAGATGGCTACACCTTC; cdr3_aa: CASSQYGDGYTF
j_call: TRBJ2-1; clone_size: .; v_call: TRBV5-1; d_call: .; cdr3_nt: TGCGCCAGCGCGCCTACTAGTTACTCTAATGAGCAGTTCTTC; cdr3_aa: CASAPTSYSNEQFF
j_call: TRBJ1-3; clone_size: few; v_call: TRBV4-1; d_call: .; cdr3_nt: TGCGCCAGCAGCCGGAGGGGTACTGGAAACACCATATATTTT; cdr3_aa: CASSRRGTGNTIYF
j_call: TRBJ2-5; clone_size: .; v_call: TRBV7-2; d_call: TRBD2; cdr3_nt: TGTGCCAGCAGCTTAGAAGCGACTAGCGGGGGAGAGACCCAGTACTTC; cdr3_aa: CASSLEATSGGETQYF
j_call: TRBJ1-1; clone_size: .; v_call: TRBV13; d_call: TRBD1; cdr3_nt: TGTGCCAGCAGCCTTGACAGGGGGCACACTGAAGCTTTCTTT; cdr3_aa: CASSLDRGHTEAFF
j_call: TRBJ1-2; clone_size: .; v_call: TRBV3-1/TRBV3-2; d_call: .; cdr3_nt: TGTGCCAGCAGCCAAGATGACAGCCCTAACTATGGCTACACCTTC; cdr3_aa: CASSQDDSPNYGYTF
j_call: TRBJ1-6; clone_size: .; v_call: TRBV3-1/TRBV3-2; d_call: .; cdr3_nt: TGTGCCAGCAGCCAAGTGGCCACAGTCGGTTCACCCCTCCACTTT; cdr3_aa: CASSQVATVGSPLHF
j_call: TRBJ2-5; clone_size: .; v_call: TRBV18; d_call: TRBD1; cdr3_nt: TGTGCCAGCTCACCACCAAGGACAGGGGGTGTCCAAGAGACCCAGTACTTC; cdr3_aa: CASSPPRTGGVQETQYF
j_call: TRBJ1-2; clone_size: .; v_call: TRBV19; d_call: .; cdr3_nt: TGTGCCAGTAGTGTGAATCCCGACAGCTATGGCTACACCTTC; cdr3_aa: CASSVNPDSYGYTF